The 13 T cell receptor beta chains below all came from one sample that was sequenced in a study of shared clonotypes between healthy human individuals. Method: immunoSEQ multiplex PCR; TCRdb's copy keeps in-frame clones and lacks some. The table includes some 1,100,000 clones, 78% detected once. Sequenced material: memory CD4+ T cells from PBMCs. Subset reported: CD45RA-negative fraction. These receptor sequences come from a young man in good health. Some clones in this sample may be carry-over from other donors' samples.

The chain recombines TRBV18 with TRBJ2-7; D may be TRBD1 (6 bases). CDR3 length: 14 residues. CDR1 and CDR2 from the germline V gene are KGHSH and LQKENI. The V end lost 3 bases, the J end lost 9 bases, and 18 bases lay between the germline ends. CDR3 region: CASSPTGQHLGQYF. DNA of the CDR3: TGTGCCAGCTCACCCACGGGACAACATTTGGGGCAGTACTTC.

This chain links TRBV20-1 with TRBJ2-7; D is unclear. The CDR3 consists of 10 residues. Trimming cost V 4 bases and J 3 bases, with 4 bases left between them. Germline-derived CDR1 and CDR2 are DFQATT and SNEGSKA (reference sequence). CDR3 in DNA: TGCAGTGCTATTGGCTACGAGCAGTACTTC. It encodes CSAIGYEQYF.

The gene calls are TRBV10-1 and TRBJ2-2, with D hard to call. The CDR3 is 13 amino acids. The germline V and J ends were trimmed by 8 bases and 5 bases, with 12 bases remaining between them. Germline lookup yields CDR1 WNHNN and CDR2 SYGVQD (reference sequence). Written as DNA, the CDR3 is TGCGCCAGCTGGATTACCATTACCGGGGAGCTGTTTTTT. Translation: CASWITITGELFF.

The rearrangement joins TRBV4-3 to TRBJ2-2; 7 nucleotides line up with TRBD2. With V trimmed by 0 bases and J by 7 bases, 8 bases remained unmatched. This CDR3 has 16 amino acids. Germline V gives CDR1 LGHNA, CDR2 YSLEER. Here the CDR3 reads CASSQEVGRENGELFF. CDR3 DNA: TGCGCCAGCAGCCAAGAAGTTGGGCGGGAGAACGGGGAGCTGTTTTTT.

This chain links TRBV6-5 with TRBJ1-5; 10 bases are shared with TRBD1. This CDR3 comprises 15 residues. The germline V gene has CDR1 MNHEY and CDR2 SVGAGI. V was pared by 2 bases and J by 5 bases, with 3 bases of the junction left unmatched. CDR3 loop: CASSYTGTGDQPQHF. CDR3 nucleotides: TGTGCCAGCAGTTACACCGGGACAGGGGATCAGCCCCAGCATTTT.

The V and J genes are TRBV19 and TRBJ2-1, with 11 bases lining up with TRBD1. In germline, CDR1 is LNHDA, CDR2 SQIVND (reference sequence). V lost 4 bases and J lost 5; bases outside the gene matches: 10. The CDR3 is made up of 17 amino acids. The CDR3 DNA sequence: TGTGCCAGTAGTACCAGGGGAGGACAGGGGGCTCACAATGAGCAGTTCTTC. The encoded protein is CASSTRGGQGAHNEQFF.

The chain has TRBV28 and TRBJ1-2; 9 bases are a match to TRBD1. Germline CDR1 reads MDHEN; CDR2 reads SYDVKM. V gave up 6 bases and J gave up 0 bases; unmatched junction bases: 11. CDR3 length equals 17 residues. CDR3 sequence reads: CASSRTGEYRANYGYTF. CDR3 in DNA: TGTGCCAGCAGCCGGACAGGGGAGTATCGGGCTAACTATGGCTACACCTTC.

The chain recombines TRBV5-6 with TRBJ2-7; tentative D call: TRBD1 (6 bases). The CDR3 has 15 residues. V lost 2 bases and J 6 bases, leaving 18 bases between the germline ends. The germline V gene has CDR1 SGHDT and CDR2 YYEEEE. DNA for the CDR3: TGTGCCAGCAGCTTTAAGGGCAGGGGTCTTGGCGAGCAGTACTTC. Protein product: CASSFKGRGLGEQYF.

J is TRBJ2-2 and V is TRBV2; TRBD2 matches at 11 bases. Per the germline V gene, CDR1 is SNHLY and CDR2 is FYNNEI. CDR3 length: 13 residues. J gave up 7 bases and V 6 bases, and 1 base lay outside the gene matches. CDR3 nucleotides: TGTGCCAGCAGGGGGACTAGCGGCGGGGAGCTGTTTTTT. It encodes CASRGTSGGELFF. The full variable domain, rest sourced from reference TRBV2 and TRBJ2-2, is EPEVTQTPSHQVTQMGQEVILRCVPISNHLYFYWYRQILGQKVEFLVSFYNNEISEKSEIFDDQFSVERPDGSNFTLKIRSTKLEDSAMYFCASRGTSGGELFFGEGSRLTVL.

The sample holds a few counts of this clone. This sequence joins TRBV19 and TRBJ2-3, with a possible D match to TRBD2 (5 bases). The CDR3 loop spans 14 amino acids. V was clipped by 3 bases and J by 5 bases, with 12 bases between them. The germline V gene encodes CDR1 LNHDA and CDR2 SQIVND (reference sequence). In DNA, the CDR3 is TGTGCCAGTAGTATCGTGAACCGGGGAGATACGCAGTATTTT. Residues: CASSIVNRGDTQYF.

The chain uses TRBV7-9 and TRBJ1-5, with 7 nucleotides matching TRBD1. CDR3 size: 15 residues. Trimming took 4 bases from V and 4 from J; bases not matched to a gene: 7. In germline, CDR1 is SEHNR, CDR2 FQNEAQ (reference sequence). CDR3 loop: CASSSAKTGNQPQHF. The CDR3 coding sequence is TGTGCCAGCAGCTCCGCAAAGACAGGGAATCAGCCCCAGCATTTT.

On this clone itself: This sample also contains other DNA sequences that code for the same CDR3. The chain joins TRBV5-1 to TRBJ1-1; D gene ambiguous. The CDR3 has 13 amino acids. V was cut by 1 base and J by 2 bases, with 6 bases left in between. Germline lookup yields CDR1 SGHRS and CDR2 YFSETQ. In DNA, the CDR3 is TGCGCCAGCAGCTTGACGGTTAACACTGAAGCTTTCTTT. Protein sequence: CASSLTVNTEAFF.

The chain is built from TRBV6-1 and TRBJ1-2; maybe TRBD1 (6 bases). Germline loops: CDR1 MNHNS, CDR2 SASEGT. The CDR3 is 14 amino acids. Between the trimmed V and J ends, which lost 8 bases and 5 bases, there was a span of 18 bases. The CDR3 is CASGIKQGQYGYTF. The DNA of the CDR3 is TGTGCCAGCGGAATAAAACAGGGCCAATATGGCTACACCTTC.